A selection of T cell receptor beta chains follows, all from one sample in a study of a mutant IDH1 vaccine in newly diagnosed glioma. No antigens are known for them. Sequenced by immunoSEQ multiplex PCR; TCRdb stores in-frame clones only, minus some. This sample has tens of thousands of clones; around 83% occur once, and the top ten carry under 4.5%. Sequencing used PBMCs, obtained from a glioma patient whose treatment included an IDH1 peptide vaccine. The receptors originated from a man younger than 40 with glioma. Both conserved end residues are part of each CDR3. A D gene is named only where the DNA matches it firmly. Size is stated for part of the rows, as once, few or many counts, or as a class when the clone is expanded.

clone_size: NA; j_call: TRBJ1-2; d_call: NA; v_call: TRBV5-6; cdr3_nt: TGTGCCAGCAGCCCGGTGGGGTTCCCTATAGGCTACACCTTC; cdr3_aa: CASSPVGFPIGYTF
clone_size: NA; j_call: TRBJ2-7; d_call: NA; v_call: TRBV10-2; cdr3_nt: TGCGCCAGCAGTGAGGACGGACCCTACGAGCAGTACTTC; cdr3_aa: CASSEDGPYEQYF
clone_size: NA; j_call: TRBJ1-2; d_call: NA; v_call: TRBV4-1; cdr3_nt: TGCGCCAGCACCCCGAAAGGCAGGGGAGAAGGTGGCTACACCTTC; cdr3_aa: CASTPKGRGEGGYTF
clone_size: NA; j_call: TRBJ2-7; d_call: NA; v_call: TRBV11-2; cdr3_nt: TGTGCCAGCAGCTTGGGGCCATACTCCTACGAGCAGTACTTC; cdr3_aa: CASSLGPYSYEQYF
clone_size: once; j_call: TRBJ1-1; d_call: NA; v_call: TRBV25-1; cdr3_nt: TGTGCCAGCCGGAGGGCGAACACTGAAGCTTTCTTT; cdr3_aa: CASRRANTEAFF
clone_size: NA; j_call: TRBJ1-5; d_call: NA; v_call: TRBV7-8; cdr3_nt: TGTGCCAGCAGCTTCAACAGTGTTAATCAGCCCCAGCATTTT; cdr3_aa: CASSFNSVNQPQHF
clone_size: NA; j_call: TRBJ2-7; d_call: NA; v_call: TRBV4-1; cdr3_nt: TGCGCCAGCAGCCAAGCCGATGCCCGGGATATCGAGCAGTACTTC; cdr3_aa: CASSQADARDIEQYF
clone_size: NA; j_call: TRBJ2-5; d_call: NA; v_call: TRBV5-6; cdr3_nt: TGTGCCAGCAGCTTTCGTGAGACCCAGTACTTC; cdr3_aa: CASSFRETQYF
clone_size: few; j_call: TRBJ1-1; d_call: NA; v_call: TRBV27; cdr3_nt: TGTGCCAGCAGTCCCGGACCCACTGAAGCTTTCTTT; cdr3_aa: CASSPGPTEAFF
clone_size: NA; j_call: TRBJ1-1; d_call: NA; v_call: TRBV10-2; cdr3_nt: TGCGCCAGCAGTGGGAACCGGAACACTGAAGCTTTCTTT; cdr3_aa: CASSGNRNTEAFF
clone_size: NA; j_call: TRBJ2-7; d_call: NA; v_call: TRBV14; cdr3_nt: TGTGCCAGCAGCCATCGTCGGGGAACCGCGGGCTACGAACAGTACTTC; cdr3_aa: CASSHRRGTAGYEQYF
clone_size: NA; j_call: TRBJ2-1; d_call: TRBD2; v_call: TRBV2; cdr3_nt: TGTGCCAGCCGACGGGAGGGGAATGAGCAGTTCTTC; cdr3_aa: CASRREGNEQFF
clone_size: NA; j_call: TRBJ2-7; d_call: NA; v_call: TRBV4-2; cdr3_nt: TGTGCCAGCAGCCAGAAGGGCCGGGGGAGCTCCTACGAGCAGTACTTC; cdr3_aa: CASSQKGRGSSYEQYF
clone_size: NA; j_call: TRBJ2-7; d_call: NA; v_call: TRBV19; cdr3_nt: TGTGCCAGTAGTACCACAGGGAGCTACGAGCAGTACTTC; cdr3_aa: CASSTTGSYEQYF
clone_size: few; j_call: TRBJ1-4; d_call: NA; v_call: TRBV11-2; cdr3_nt: TGTGCCAGCAGCCCTATTAGGACCCCTGGGGATGAAAAACTGTTTTTT; cdr3_aa: CASSPIRTPGDEKLFF
clone_size: once; j_call: TRBJ2-1; d_call: TRBD1; v_call: TRBV9; cdr3_nt: TGTGCCAGCAGCGTGATCCCACAGGGGTCCTACAATGAGCAGTTCTTC; cdr3_aa: CASSVIPQGSYNEQFF
clone_size: NA; j_call: TRBJ1-1; d_call: NA; v_call: TRBV25-1; cdr3_nt: TGTGCCAGCAGTGATCTGGGAGAGGGGCGGAAGTCTGAAGCTTTCTTT; cdr3_aa: CASSDLGEGRKSEAFF
clone_size: once; j_call: TRBJ2-5; d_call: TRBD2; v_call: TRBV2; cdr3_nt: TGTGCCAGCAGGGGAGGGAGGGAGACCCAGTACTTC; cdr3_aa: CASRGGRETQYF
clone_size: NA; j_call: TRBJ2-7; d_call: NA; v_call: TRBV19; cdr3_nt: TGTGCCAGTAGTAAAAAAAAACGGGACAACTCCTACGAGCAGTACTTC; cdr3_aa: CASSKKKRDNSYEQYF
clone_size: NA; j_call: TRBJ1-4; d_call: NA; v_call: TRBV5-5; cdr3_nt: TGTGCCAGCAGCTTGGGGCCATTTTCAAACGATAGGGAAAAACTGTTTTTT; cdr3_aa: CASSLGPFSNDREKLFF
clone_size: NA; j_call: TRBJ2-1; d_call: TRBD2; v_call: TRBV9; cdr3_nt: TGTGCCAGCAGCCCGGATAGCGGGCGCTACAATGAGCAGTTCTTC; cdr3_aa: CASSPDSGRYNEQFF
clone_size: NA; j_call: TRBJ1-1; d_call: NA; v_call: TRBV30; cdr3_nt: TGTGCCTGGAGTCCCGGGGACCAAAACACTGAAGCTTTCTTT; cdr3_aa: CAWSPGDQNTEAFF
clone_size: NA; j_call: TRBJ2-1; d_call: NA; v_call: TRBV5-1; cdr3_nt: TGCGCCAGCAGCGCGACTACGAACAATGAGCAGTTCTTC; cdr3_aa: CASSATTNNEQFF
clone_size: NA; j_call: TRBJ2-1; d_call: TRBD1; v_call: TRBV4-1; cdr3_nt: TGCGCCAGCAGCCAAGAGGACAGGTACAATGAGCAGTTCTTC; cdr3_aa: CASSQEDRYNEQFF
clone_size: NA; j_call: TRBJ2-7; d_call: NA; v_call: TRBV19; cdr3_nt: TGTGCCAGTAGTAACAGCTCCTACGAGCAGTACTTC; cdr3_aa: CASSNSSYEQYF
clone_size: once; j_call: TRBJ1-1; d_call: NA; v_call: TRBV7-2; cdr3_nt: TGTGCCAGCAGCCGGAGAGGGAACACTGAAGCTTTCTTT; cdr3_aa: CASSRRGNTEAFF
clone_size: NA; j_call: TRBJ1-4; d_call: NA; v_call: TRBV25-1; cdr3_nt: TGTGCCAGCAGTGAGGACGAAAAACTGTTTTTT; cdr3_aa: CASSEDEKLFF
clone_size: NA; j_call: TRBJ2-5; d_call: NA; v_call: TRBV20-1; cdr3_nt: TGCAGTGGACTAGTGGAGACCCAGTACTTC; cdr3_aa: CSGLVETQYF
clone_size: NA; j_call: TRBJ2-7; d_call: NA; v_call: TRBV5-4; cdr3_nt: TGTGCCAGCAGCTTGTCAGGGGATCCCACCTCCTACGAGCAGTACTTC; cdr3_aa: CASSLSGDPTSYEQYF
clone_size: NA; j_call: TRBJ1-1; d_call: NA; v_call: TRBV4-1; cdr3_nt: TGCGCCACAGGACCGGAGATGAACACTGAAGCTTTCTTT; cdr3_aa: CATGPEMNTEAFF
clone_size: NA; j_call: TRBJ1-2; d_call: NA; v_call: TRBV6-1; cdr3_nt: TGTGCCAGCCGGGACGGCACTAACTATGGCTACACCTTC; cdr3_aa: CASRDGTNYGYTF
clone_size: NA; j_call: TRBJ2-4; d_call: NA; v_call: TRBV5-1; cdr3_nt: TGCGCCAGCAGCGATGGAGCACTAGCCAAAAACATTCAGTACTTC; cdr3_aa: CASSDGALAKNIQYF
clone_size: NA; j_call: TRBJ1-1; d_call: NA; v_call: TRBV6-5; cdr3_nt: TGTGCCAGCAGTTACTCGAGTCCGAACACTGAAGCTTTCTTT; cdr3_aa: CASSYSSPNTEAFF